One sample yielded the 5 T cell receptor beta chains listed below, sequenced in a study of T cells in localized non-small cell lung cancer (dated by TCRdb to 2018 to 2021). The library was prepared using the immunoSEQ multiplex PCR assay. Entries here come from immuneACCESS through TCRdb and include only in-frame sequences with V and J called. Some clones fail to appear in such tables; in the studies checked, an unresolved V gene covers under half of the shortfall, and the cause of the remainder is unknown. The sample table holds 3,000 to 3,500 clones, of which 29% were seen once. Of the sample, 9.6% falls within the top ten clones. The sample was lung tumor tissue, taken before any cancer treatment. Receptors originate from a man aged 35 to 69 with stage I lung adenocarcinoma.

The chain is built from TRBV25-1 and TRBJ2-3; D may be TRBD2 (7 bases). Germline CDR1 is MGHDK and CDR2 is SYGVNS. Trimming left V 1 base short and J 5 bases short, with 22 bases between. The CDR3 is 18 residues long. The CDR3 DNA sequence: TGTGCCAGCAGTGAATGGACTGGTTTGTGGGGGGGCCAAGATACGCAGTATTTT. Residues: CASSEWTGLWGGQDTQYF. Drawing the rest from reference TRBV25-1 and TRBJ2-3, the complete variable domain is EADIYQTPRYLVIGTGKKITLECSQTMGHDKMYWYQQDPGMELHLIHYSYGVNSTEKGDLSSESTVSRIRTEHFPLTLESARPSHTSQYLCASSEWTGLWGGQDTQYFGPGTRLTVL.

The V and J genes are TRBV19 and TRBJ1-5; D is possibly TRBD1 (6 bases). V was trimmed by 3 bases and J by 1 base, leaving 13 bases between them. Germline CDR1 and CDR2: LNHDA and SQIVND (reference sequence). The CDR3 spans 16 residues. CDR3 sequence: CASSMVGGLSNQPQHF. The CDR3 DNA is TGTGCCAGTAGTATGGTCGGGGGCCTAAGCAATCAGCCCCAGCATTTT. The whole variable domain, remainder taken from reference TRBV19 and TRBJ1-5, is DGGITQSPKYLFRKEGQNVTLSCEQNLNHDAMYWYRQDPGQGLRLIYYSQIVNDFQKGDIAEGYSVSREKKESFPLTVTSAQKNPTAFYLCASSMVGGLSNQPQHFGDGTRLSIL.

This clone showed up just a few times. The CDR3 DNA is TGTGCCATCAGTGAGGGGGTCCCTTATGTCAATGAGCAGTTCTTC. This codes for CAISEGVPYVNEQFF. The V gene is TRBV10-3, the J gene TRBJ2-1; D ambiguous. In germline, CDR1 is ENHRY, CDR2 SYGVKD. There are 15 residues in the CDR3. Between the trimmed V and J ends, which lost 2 bases and 6 bases, there was a span of 14 bases.

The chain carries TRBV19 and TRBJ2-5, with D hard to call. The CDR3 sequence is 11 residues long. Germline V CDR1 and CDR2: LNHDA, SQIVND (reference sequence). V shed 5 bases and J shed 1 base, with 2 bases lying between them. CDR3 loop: CASSFQETQYF. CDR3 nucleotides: TGTGCCAGTAGTTTCCAAGAGACCCAGTACTTC.

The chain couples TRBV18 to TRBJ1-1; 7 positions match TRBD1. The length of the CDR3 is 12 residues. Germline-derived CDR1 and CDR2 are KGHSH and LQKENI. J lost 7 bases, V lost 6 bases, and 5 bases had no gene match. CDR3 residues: CASSRGDSEAFF. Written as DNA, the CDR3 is TGTGCCAGCTCGAGGGGGGACAGTGAAGCTTTCTTT.